The entry below describes one T cell receptor (beta chain). The data are from a study of OX40 agonist ivuxolimab in advanced cancers. Trimming pared 4 bases from V and 3 bases from J, leaving 9 bases between. CDR1 is MNHNS, CDR2 SASEGT, per germline. The CDR3 is made up of 13 amino acids. Here immunoSEQ multiplex PCR was the method, and the copy in TCRdb shows in-frame clones only, minus some. The repertoire holds tens of thousands of clones, with approximately 80% as singletons. The V and J genes are TRBV6-1 and TRBJ1-2; D unresolved. The TCR sequence derives from an adult with an advanced solid tumor such as melanoma, head and neck, liver or kidney cancer. Sequences were derived from CD4+ or CD8+ T cells sorted from blood, sampled in a trial of the OX40 agonist ivuxolimab. Here the CDR3 reads CASSAADHYGYTF. The CDR3 nucleotides are TGTGCCAGCAGTGCGGCGGATCACTATGGCTACACCTTC.